Listed here are 29 T cell receptor beta chains from one sample, sequenced in a study of OX40 agonist ivuxolimab in advanced cancers. This table comes from immunoSEQ multiplex PCR, and its TCRdb copy is limited to in-frame clones, with some not included. This sample has under 55,000 clones; 84% occur once, and the top ten carry 14% to 15%. Material: CD4+ or CD8+ T cells sorted from blood, obtained in a trial of the OX40 agonist ivuxolimab. The source is an adult with an advanced solid tumor such as melanoma, head and neck, liver or kidney cancer.

The rearrangement uses TRBV28 and TRBJ1-1; no clear D. From germline, CDR1 is MDHEN and CDR2 SYDVKM. Trimming stripped 5 bases from V and 0 bases from J, with 16 bases between. This CDR3 is 16 amino acids long. DNA of the CDR3: TGTGCCAGCAGTCCGCCGGGTCTACGCATGAACACTGAAGCTTTCTTT. Translation: CASSPPGLRMNTEAFF.

The V call is TRBV29-1, the J call TRBJ2-5; possibly TRBD2 for D (5 bases). Looked up from germline, CDR1 is SQVTM and CDR2 is ANQGSEA. Trimming cost V 7 bases and J 9 bases, with 27 bases left between them. The CDR3 totals 15 residues. CDR3 sequence reads: CSATVWTPSEEAQYF. In DNA, the CDR3 is TGCAGCGCGACCGTATGGACCCCTTCGGAGGAGGCCCAGTACTTC.

Remarks on this clone: The junction differs from germline at one of its ends, possibly a read error. The chain joins TRBV11-3 to TRBJ2-7; TRBD2 matches 10 bases. In germline, CDR1 is SGHNT, CDR2 YENEEA. The CDR3 has 13 amino acids. CDR3 sequence: CASRPLAGYGQYF. The CDR3 DNA sequence: TGTGCCAGCAGGCCACTAGCGGGGTACGGGCAGTACTTC.

The chain is built from TRBV9 and TRBJ2-6, with TRBD1 as a possible D gene (6 bases). CDR3 length equals 17 residues. Germline V gene lookup returns CDR1 SGDLS and CDR2 YYNGEE. The ends were cut back, 0 bases at V and 0 bases at J, with 10 bases in the middle. CDR3 amino acids: CASSVGTGPSGANVLTF. The CDR3 DNA follows: TGTGCCAGCAGCGTAGGAACAGGGCCCTCTGGGGCCAACGTCCTGACTTTC.

The chain links TRBV7-9 to TRBJ1-2; 10 bases are a match to TRBD1. The CDR3 runs to 14 residues. The germline gives CDR1 SEHNR, CDR2 FQNEAQ (reference sequence). J was trimmed by 10 bases and V by 1 base; bases with no gene match: 6. In DNA, the CDR3 is TGTGCCAGCAGCTTAGTGGGGACAGGGGCGGACTACACCTTC. Translating gives CASSLVGTGADYTF.

CDR3 sequence: CASSPPSAPATNEKLFF. The DNA of the CDR3 is TGTGCCAGCAGCCCACCCTCGGCGCCGGCAACTAATGAAAAACTGTTTTTT. The chain has TRBV14 and TRBJ1-4; D is unresolved. Germline CDR1 is SGHDN and CDR2 is FVKESK. Between the trimmed V and J ends, which lost 4 bases and 0 bases, there was a span of 15 bases. The length of the CDR3 is 17 residues. The variable domain in full, with the rest retrieved from reference TRBV14 and TRBJ1-4, is EAGVTQFPSHSVIEKGQTVTLRCDPISGHDNLYWYRRVMGKEIKFLLHFVKESKQDESGMPNNRFLAERTGGTYSTLKVQPAELEDSGVYFCASSPPSAPATNEKLFFGSGTQLSVL.

This sequence joins TRBV11-3 and TRBJ2-2, with a tentative D call TRBD1 (6 bases). V dropped 4 bases and J dropped 2 bases, with 11 bases sitting between them. Looked up from germline, CDR1 is SGHNT and CDR2 is YENEEA. The CDR3 totals 15 residues. The DNA of the CDR3 is TGTGCCAGCAGCTCCCGGGACATCAACACCGGGGAGCTGTTTTTT. Translating it yields CASSSRDINTGELFF. Full variable domain (remainder filled in from reference TRBV11-3 and TRBJ2-2): EAGVVQSPRYKIIEKKQPVAFWCNPISGHNTLYWYLQNLGQGPELLIRYENEEAVDDSQLPKDRFSAERLKGVDSTLKIQPAELGDSAVYLCASSSRDINTGELFFGEGSRLTVL.

This chain uses TRBV4-1 with TRBJ2-1, with D perhaps TRBD1 (5 bases). The CDR3 extends over 12 amino acids. Germline V gene lookup returns CDR1 MGHRA and CDR2 YSYEKL. Trimming shortened V by 4 bases and J by 10 bases, and 11 bases separated the two germline ends. The CDR3 region is CASSRTGLEQFF. In nucleotides, the CDR3 is TGCGCCAGCAGCCGAACAGGCCTGGAGCAGTTCTTC.

V and J are TRBV18 and TRBJ2-3; 13 nucleotides match TRBD2. This CDR3 has 15 residues. The V gene's germline CDR1 is KGHSH and CDR2 LQKENI. Trimming took 8 bases from V and 3 from J; bases not matched to a gene: 5. The DNA of the CDR3 is TGTGCCAGCCCTGGACTAGCGGGAGAAACAGATACGCAGTATTTT. Its protein product is CASPGLAGETDTQYF.

V is TRBV19 and J is TRBJ2-4; D perhaps matches TRBD2 (6 bases). The V gene lost 7 bases and the J gene lost 8 bases, with 15 bases spanning the gap. The germline V gene encodes CDR1 LNHDA and CDR2 SQIVND (reference sequence). The CDR3 runs to 13 residues. Written as DNA, the CDR3 is TGTGCCAGTACCCTAGGAGGGGCGGACATTCAGTACTTC. Its protein product is CASTLGGADIQYF.

The rearrangement links TRBV9 to TRBJ1-2; D might be TRBD1 (5 bases). CDR1 is SGDLS and CDR2 is YYNGEE in the germline V gene. Trimming stripped 3 bases from V and 12 bases from J, with 18 bases between. There are 13 residues in the CDR3. CDR3 DNA: TGTGCCAGCAGCGGCGCCTCTCGAGAAGGGGACACCTTC. Translated, it gives CASSGASREGDTF.

The CDR3, as DNA: TGCGCCAGCAGCTTGAGGGACAGGGAATACCCCGGGGAGCTGTTTTTT. Its translation is CASSLRDREYPGELFF. The chain recombines TRBV5-1 with TRBJ2-2; 9 bases fit TRBD1. V lost 1 base, J lost 6 bases, and 7 bases stayed unmatched. The CDR3 runs 16 residues. Germline CDR1 is SGHRS and CDR2 is YFSETQ. The full variable domain, its missing parts supplied by reference TRBV5-1 and TRBJ2-2, is KAGVTQTPRYLIKTRGQQVTLSCSPISGHRSVSWYQQTPGQGLQFLFEYFSETQRNKGNFPGRFSGRQFSNSRSEMNVSTLELGDSALYLCASSLRDREYPGELFFGEGSRLTVL.

This clone was counted once. This chain joins TRBV15 and TRBJ1-1; maybe TRBD1 (6 bases). V was shortened by 0 bases and J by 0 bases, with 8 bases between the two germline ends. Germline CDR1 and CDR2: LNHNV and YYDKDF (reference sequence). This CDR3 has 15 amino acids. The CDR3 DNA reads as TGTGCCACCAGCAGAGATACAGGGATGAACACTGAAGCTTTCTTT. It specifies CATSRDTGMNTEAFF.

The V call is TRBV27, the J call TRBJ2-7; no firm D call. There are 14 residues in the CDR3. CDR1 and CDR2 (germline): MNHEY, SMNVEV (reference sequence). V was shortened by 3 bases and J by 0 bases, with 9 bases between the two germline ends. The CDR3 region has the DNA TGTGCCAGCAGTTTGACGGCCAGCTCCTACGAGCAGTACTTC. Translation: CASSLTASSYEQYF.

This chain links TRBV4-2 with TRBJ2-7; tentative D call: TRBD1 (6 bases). The CDR3 is made up of 14 amino acids. Per germline, CDR1 LGHNA and CDR2 YNFKEQ. Trimming took off 2 bases at V and 2 bases at J, with 10 bases between the two ends. The CDR3 DNA follows: TGTGCCAGCAGCCAACACAGGGATCCCTACGAGCAGTACTTC. As protein: CASSQHRDPYEQYF.

This clone was seen more than once but under ten times. The J gene is TRBJ2-5, the V gene TRBV9; 8 nucleotides align to TRBD2. Germline CDR1 reads SGDLS; CDR2 reads YYNGEE. V lost 3 bases, J lost 2 bases, and 6 bases stayed unmatched. The CDR3 sequence is 15 residues long. The CDR3 region has the DNA TGTGCCAGCAGCGATCGGGGGGGCCTACAAGAGACCCAGTACTTC. As protein: CASSDRGGLQETQYF.

The genes are TRBV28 and TRBJ2-2, with unresolved D. This CDR3 comprises 13 residues. Trimming took off 3 bases at V and 6 bases at J, with 8 bases between the two ends. Germline assignment: CDR1 MDHEN and CDR2 SYDVKM. CDR3 sequence (DNA): TGTGCCAGCAGTTTTTTGGGGTCCGGGGAGCTGTTTTTT. As protein: CASSFLGSGELFF.

The J gene is TRBJ1-1, the V gene TRBV7-9, with a possible D match to TRBD1 (5 bases). There are 13 residues in the CDR3. The V end lost 5 bases, the J end lost 10 bases, and 17 bases lay between the germline ends. Germline assignment: CDR1 SEHNR and CDR2 FQNEAQ (reference sequence). CDR3 nucleotides: TGTGCCAGCAGCCCTGGGACGGCCGTGGCAGCTTTCTTT. This codes for CASSPGTAVAAFF.

V and J are TRBV27 and TRBJ2-7, with a weak D call TRBD1 (6 bases). This CDR3 contains 12 residues. Germline V gives CDR1 MNHEY, CDR2 SMNVEV (reference sequence). V was clipped by 7 bases and J by 2 bases, with 9 bases between them. The CDR3 loop is CASIGGAYEQYF. The CDR3 region has the DNA TGTGCCAGCATAGGGGGTGCCTACGAGCAGTACTTC.

The gene calls are TRBV19 and TRBJ2-7; 7 bases are shared with TRBD1. CDR3 length: 13 residues. The germline CDR1 and CDR2 sequences are LNHDA and SQIVND (reference sequence). Trimming removed 4 bases from V and 2 bases from J; junction bases left unmatched: 2. CDR3 sequence reads: CASSKGQPYEQYF. The CDR3, as DNA: TGTGCCAGTAGTAAGGGACAGCCCTACGAGCAGTACTTC.

V gene TRBV27 combines with J gene TRBJ2-1; 11 positions match TRBD1. The CDR3 length is 13 residues. Per germline, CDR1 MNHEY and CDR2 SMNVEV (reference sequence). The junction had 8 bases not matched to a gene; V was cut back by 6 bases and J by 13 bases. The CDR3 spells CASRLWTGGEQFF. The CDR3 bases are TGTGCCAGCAGATTGTGGACAGGGGGCGAACAGTTCTTC.

This chain links TRBV5-6 with TRBJ1-2, with D possibly being TRBD1 (5 bases). Germline-derived CDR1 and CDR2 are SGHDT and YYEEEE. CDR3 length: 13 residues. With 2 bases removed from V and 7 bases from J, the gap between germline ends came to 12 bases. CDR3: CASSFGTGPGYTF. The CDR3 bases are TGTGCCAGCAGCTTCGGAACAGGTCCTGGCTACACCTTC.

The chain links TRBV28 to TRBJ2-7, with no clear D. Germline V gene sequence: CDR1 MDHEN, CDR2 SYDVKM. V was shortened by 6 bases and J by 2 bases, with 11 bases between the two germline ends. The length of the CDR3 is 13 residues. DNA of the CDR3: TGTGCCAGCAGGGGTGGGTTACCCTACGAGCAGTACTTC. Translating gives CASRGGLPYEQYF.

V usage is TRBV7-8 and J usage is TRBJ2-7; tentative D call: TRBD2 (5 bases). Germline V gene sequence: CDR1 SGHVS, CDR2 FQNEAQ. Trimming took off 1 base at V and 4 bases at J, with 14 bases between the two ends. CDR3 length equals 15 residues. The DNA for the CDR3 is TGTGCCAGCAGCTTAGTGCGGGCGGCTTGGTACGAGCAGTACTTC. Protein: CASSLVRAAWYEQYF. Variable domain in full (rest from reference TRBV7-8 and TRBJ2-7): GAGVSQSPRYKVAKRGQDVALRCDPISGHVSLFWYQQALGQGPEFLTYFQNEAQLDKSGLPSDRFFAERPEGSVSTLKIQRTQQEDSAVYLCASSLVRAAWYEQYFGPGTRLTVT.

The chain links TRBV5-1 to TRBJ2-7; 7 bases map to TRBD1. The CDR3 is 13 amino acids. V trimming: 4 bases; J trimming: 3 bases; junction bases outside the gene matches: 4. CDR1 and CDR2 (germline): SGHRS, YFSETQ. The CDR3, as DNA: TGCGCCAGCAGCAACAGGGGACGCTACGAGCAGTACTTC. Encoded protein: CASSNRGRYEQYF. Full variable domain (missing parts from reference TRBV5-1 and TRBJ2-7): KAGVTQTPRYLIKTRGQQVTLSCSPISGHRSVSWYQQTPGQGLQFLFEYFSETQRNKGNFPGRFSGRQFSNSRSEMNVSTLELGDSALYLCASSNRGRYEQYFGPGTRLTVT.

Details on this clone: Because the CDR3's place on the DNA is in doubt, the DNA is left out and the CDR3 is given as listed by TCRdb. This specimen includes other DNA sequences encoding the same CDR3. V is TRBV6-5 and J is TRBJ1-1. In germline, CDR1 is MNHEY, CDR2 SVGAGI. The CDR3 is 14 residues long, ends included. CDR3 sequence reads: CASSSSGENTEAFF.

This chain joins TRBV7-9 and TRBJ1-1; 7 bases map to TRBD1. CDR3 length: 12 residues. CDR1 and CDR2 from the germline V gene are SEHNR and FQNEAQ (reference sequence). Trimming took 3 bases from V and 11 from J; bases not matched to a gene: 6. The CDR3 region has the DNA TGTGCCAGCAGCTTGGCATCCAGGGGGGCTTTCTTT. It specifies CASSLASRGAFF. Filled out from reference TRBV7-9 and TRBJ1-1, the complete variable domain reads DTGVSQNPRHKITKRGQNVTFRCDPISEHNRLYWYRQTLGQGPEFLTYFQNEAQLEKSRLLSDRFSAERPKGSFSTLEIQRTEQGDSAMYLCASSLASRGAFFGQGTRLTVV.

The CDR3 spells CASSLSITGLYGYTF. The CDR3 coding sequence is TGTGCCAGCAGTTTATCCATTACAGGGCTCTATGGCTACACCTTC. J is TRBJ1-2 and V is TRBV28; the D gene is possibly TRBD1 (6 bases). CDR1 and CDR2 (germline): MDHEN, SYDVKM. The CDR3 is 15 residues long. V lost 1 base to trimming and J lost 4 bases, with 13 bases between them.

The V gene is TRBV28, the J gene TRBJ2-7, with D unclear. Per the germline V gene, CDR1 is MDHEN and CDR2 is SYDVKM. There are 12 residues in the CDR3. The V and J ends lost 3 bases and 3 bases respectively, with 6 bases between them. CDR3 coding DNA: TGTGCCAGCAGTTTCTACAGCTACGAGCAGTACTTC. This encodes CASSFYSYEQYF.